This note documents a single T cell receptor beta chain sequence. In this sample, this clonotype turned up a few times. The clone's antigen remains unknown. No base qualities exist here, and no much larger clone lies one base off it. The source of the sample is a study of T cell repertoires in cytomegalovirus infection (dated by TCRdb to about 2019). Looking at the study overall: The HLA type of each donor mattered for the analysis, because public TCR beta signatures pointed to carriage of CMV infection along with the matching HLA type.

Here is what the overall study found, with its caveats: The ex vivo response was dominated by HLA-C-restricted CMV-specific TCR beta clonotypes, which also provided the single most frequent clonotype in two of eight donors. Cumulative frequency of public TCR beta family members discriminated carriers of CMV infection plus the relevant HLA type in this cohort and an independent roughly 330-donor cohort.

Sequenced on an Illumina HiSeq 1500. TCRdb trimmed the raw reads at Q25, called clones with MiXCR and kept productive beta chains. Records with the same CDR3 protein are collapsed into one entry carrying the most frequent genes and DNA. This sample is represented by approximately 750,000 distinct CDR3 sequences; 35% of them were singletons. 2.5% to 3.5% of the sample is held by the ten biggest clonotypes. The CDR3 numbers 15 residues from cysteine through phenylalanine. Only CDR3 DNA is held: 45 bases, read in frame from base 1. As encoded in the germline V gene (reference sequence), CDR1 is DFQATT while CDR2 is SNEGSKA. V is clipped by 3 bases and J by 0 bases, and the sequence between their germline boundaries is 12 bases long.

The sequence was obtained from a human donor in good health (CMV status not recorded). Some clones in this sample may be carry-over from other donors' samples. This sequence uses TRBV20-1 and TRBJ1-3; TRBD1 is a weak D gene call, 5 bases matching. Sequencing was performed on PBMCs. At the DNA level, the sequence is TGCAGTGCTAGGGATAGGGGAACCTCTGGAAACACCATATATTTT. Translated, this gives CSARDRGTSGNTIYF.